This TCR beta chain stems from a study of blood T cells in healthy people across ages. PCR was performed a second time for roughly 6 to 12 cycles using a sample-barcoded 5' primer and a J-beta primer mix. From the 5' RACE reads, TCRdb called clonotypes with MiXCR, one entry per CDR3 protein. The data contain 950,000 to 1,200,000 distinct CDR3 sequences, around two fifths of them seen just once; the ten biggest clones take up around 13%. In this sample, this clonotype turned up a few times. The CDR3 length is 15 residues. Trimming removed 1 base at V and 6 bases at J, with 10 bases between. With each sample, at least 5 micrograms of total RNA were extracted.

This TCR was recovered from a man between 18 and 35 years old in good health. Sequencing input: blood. V and J are TRBV12-3 or TRBV12-4 and TRBJ1-6; D not resolved. The DNA for the CDR3 is TGTGCCAGCAGTTTAGTCCGCGGCAGTAATTCACCCCTCCACTTT. Translation: CASSLVRGSNSPLHF.